A single count supports the clone carrying this T cell receptor beta chain. The target antigen is unknown. The data stem from a study of cytomegalovirus exposure and HLA in healthy donors. Across the whole study: According to later analysis, the same platform produced the 100 to 150 validation and under 750 first-cohort repertoires. Points from the study as a whole: High sensitivity and specificity were reportedly achieved when the classifier diagnosed cytomegalovirus status. The TCR clusters that emerged in the first cohort tended, a later analysis found, to co-occur in the approximately 130 validation repertoires. Most TCR sequences were rare, but some public TCRs occurred in many donors.

Sequenced by immunoSEQ multiplex PCR; TCRdb stores in-frame clones only, minus some. The data hold some 220,000 clones, with 80% to 95% observed a single time. CDR1 and CDR2 from the germline V gene are GTSNPN and SVGIG (reference sequence). Trimming took 3 bases from V and 4 from J, leaving 16 bases between them. The CDR3 extends over 14 amino acids. Sequenced sample: PBMCs. V usage is TRBV30 and J usage is TRBJ2-7, with TRBD1 as a possible D gene (6 bases). This TCR was sampled from a woman aged 18-29 years in good health and CMV-seronegative. CDR3 bases: TGTGCCTGGAGCCAGGGGTTAGGGTTATACGAGCAGTACTTC. Residues: CAWSQGLGLYEQYF.